This entry concerns a single TCR beta chain. Its antigen is still unknown. This sample is drawn from a study of cytomegalovirus exposure and HLA in healthy donors. The study, taken as a whole, reports: Productive rates of about 90% or about 30% were seen for most TCR beta V segments in an earlier analysis. Several V segments, TRBV6-2 and TRBV6-3 among them, could not be told apart and were dropped.

CDR3 size: 16 residues. V was pared by 1 base and J by 1 base, with 4 bases of the junction left unmatched. Germline values: CDR1 MGHRA, CDR2 YSYEKL. Primers included in the PCR were 60 Vbeta and 13 Jbeta primers. Here immunoSEQ multiplex PCR was the method, and the copy in TCRdb shows in-frame clones only, minus some. The table has 99,000 or so clones, about 80% seen once. This receptor was obtained from a male donor in good health and CMV-seropositive. The specimen was PBMCs. This rearrangement joins TRBV4-1 to TRBJ2-3; 8 bases fit TRBD1. CDR3 nucleotides: TGCGCCAGCAGCCAAGCGGACAGGGTCGGCACAGATACGCAGTATTTT. It codes for CASSQADRVGTDTQYF.